The rows below give T cell receptor beta chains drawn from one sample of a study of blood T cell repertoires in COVID-19. Profiling relied on immunoSEQ multiplex PCR, and the TCRdb table lists in-frame clones only, not all of them. In the table there are nearly 250,000 clones, around 89% of which are singletons. The sequenced sample was PBMCs or T cells enriched from blood (not recorded which). The receptors shown here come from a man in his forties or fifties who had been exposed to COVID-19. Each CDR3 is given with its conserved first and last residue. A D gene is named only where the DNA matches it firmly. Clone size is shown for a subset of rows, as once, few, many or a class of expanded clone.

>TRBD2|TRBJ2-1|TRBV7-3|.
CASSLAGDNEQFF
TGTGCCAGCAGCCTAGCGGGGGACAATGAGCAGTTCTTC
>TRBD2|TRBJ2-1|TRBV2|once
CASSAREGFYNEQFF
TGTGCCAGCAGTGCCCGGGAGGGGTTCTACAATGAGCAGTTCTTC
>.|TRBJ1-5|TRBV19|.
CASSIGGIVGNQPQHF
TGTGCCAGTAGTATAGGAGGAATTGTAGGAAATCAGCCCCAGCATTTT
>.|TRBJ1-6|TRBV11-3|few
CASSLDAGRGNNSPLHF
TGTGCCAGCAGCTTAGATGCCGGTCGGGGGAATAATTCACCCCTCCACTTT
>TRBD2|TRBJ2-1|TRBV20-1|.
CSASRLAGGYEQFF
TGCAGTGCTAGTAGACTAGCGGGGGGGTATGAGCAGTTCTTC
>.|TRBJ2-5|TRBV5-1|.
CASSLSGAETQYF
TGCGCCAGCAGCTTGTCTGGGGCTGAGACCCAGTACTTC
>.|TRBJ1-6|TRBV28|.
CASSSDRIDSPLHF
TGTGCCAGCAGTTCAGACAGGATAGATTCACCCCTCCACTTT
>TRBD1|TRBJ1-5|TRBV27|.
CASSIQGAEQPQHF
TGTGCCAGCAGTATACAGGGGGCCGAGCAGCCCCAGCATTTT
>TRBD2|TRBJ2-1|TRBV18|.
CASSPGLAGDNEQFF
TGTGCCAGCTCACCTGGACTAGCAGGGGACAATGAGCAGTTCTTC
>TRBD1|TRBJ1-1|TRBV18|.
CASSETGANTEAFF
TGTGCCAGCTCGGAGACAGGGGCGAACACTGAAGCTTTCTTT
>.|TRBJ2-2|TRBV7-8|.
CASSKSGRWTGELFF
TGTGCCAGCAGCAAATCAGGGAGGTGGACCGGGGAGCTGTTTTTT
>TRBD2|TRBJ2-3|TRBV5-1|.
CASSGLAGGTDTQYF
TGCGCCAGCAGCGGACTAGCGGGGGGGACAGATACGCAGTATTTT
>.|TRBJ2-7|TRBV18|.
CASSPGTYEQYF
TGTGCCAGCTCACCCGGGACATACGAGCAGTACTTC
>TRBD1|TRBJ2-3|TRBV18|.
CASSRTPGQSSTDTQYF
TGTGCCAGCTCCCGCACGCCGGGACAGTCTAGCACAGATACGCAGTATTTT
>TRBD1|TRBJ2-2|TRBV18|.
CASSPGQGGNTGELFF
TGTGCCAGCTCACCAGGACAGGGTGGAAACACCGGGGAGCTGTTTTTT
>.|TRBJ1-2|TRBV9|.
CASRGRSNYGYTF
TGTGCCAGCAGGGGGCGTAGTAACTATGGCTACACCTTC
>.|TRBJ2-1|TRBV4-1|.
CASSQDRDNEQFF
TGCGCCAGCAGCCAAGATCGGGACAATGAGCAGTTCTTC
>.|TRBJ1-1|TRBV4-2|.
CASSQDPGIEAFF
TGTGCCAGCAGCCAAGATCCAGGAATTGAAGCTTTCTTT
>TRBD1|TRBJ1-1|TRBV6-6|.
CASSRPGTGGDTEAFF
TGTGCCAGCAGTCGACCTGGGACAGGGGGGGACACTGAAGCTTTCTTT
>TRBD1|TRBJ2-7|TRBV5-4|.
CASSLTGAYEQYF
TGTGCCAGCAGCTTGACAGGGGCTTACGAGCAGTACTTC
>.|TRBJ1-1|TRBV28|.
CASRHINTEAFF
TGTGCCAGTAGACATATCAACACTGAAGCTTTCTTT
>.|TRBJ1-2|TRBV3-1/TRBV3-2|.
CASSQGGNYGYTF
TGTGCCAGCAGCCAAGGCGGAAACTATGGCTACACCTTC
>.|TRBJ1-6|TRBV3-1/TRBV3-2|.
CASSQEAGSGSPLHF
TGTGCCAGCAGCCAAGAGGCAGGGTCGGGTTCACCCCTCCACTTT
>.|TRBJ1-5|TRBV6-5|.
CASSQVAGQPQHF
TGTGCCAGCAGTCAGGTCGCAGGGCAGCCCCAGCATTTT
>.|TRBJ1-1|TRBV6-5|.
CASSYQRTTFF
TGTGCCAGCAGTTACCAGAGGACAACTTTCTTT
>TRBD1|TRBJ1-3|TRBV27|.
CASRRTGTPSGNTIYF
TGTGCCAGCAGACGGACAGGGACCCCCTCTGGAAACACCATATATTTT
>.|TRBJ2-5|TRBV19|.
CASSMNSLQETQYF
TGTGCCAGTAGTATGAACAGCCTCCAAGAGACCCAGTACTTC
>.|TRBJ1-1|TRBV28|.
CASSEKYNTEAFF
TGTGCCAGCAGTGAGAAGTACAACACTGAAGCTTTCTTT
>TRBD1|TRBJ1-3|TRBV9|.
CASSADRAGNTIYF
TGTGCCAGCAGCGCAGACAGGGCTGGAAACACCATATATTTT
>.|TRBJ2-2|TRBV4-2|.
CASSQGLSGNTGELFF
TGTGCCAGCAGCCAAGGACTTAGCGGGAACACCGGGGAGCTGTTTTTT
>TRBD1|TRBJ1-5|TRBV28|.
CASRLAGQVFDQPQHF
TGTGCCAGCAGACTCGCGGGACAGGTCTTTGATCAGCCCCAGCATTTT
>.|TRBJ1-5|TRBV6-5|.
CASSSHGTTDQPQHF
TGTGCCAGCAGTTCGCACGGGACAACAGATCAGCCCCAGCATTTT
>.|TRBJ2-1|TRBV29-1|.
CSVHPRGNEQFF
TGCAGCGTGCACCCCCGGGGGAATGAGCAGTTCTTC
>.|TRBJ2-2|TRBV5-6|once
CASSLVLRGANTGELFF
TGTGCCAGCAGCTTGGTACTTCGGGGGGCTAACACCGGGGAGCTGTTTTTT
>TRBD1|TRBJ1-1|TRBV28|once
CASSLTQGRTEAFF
TGTGCCAGCAGCCTTACACAGGGGCGGACTGAAGCTTTCTTT
>TRBD2|TRBJ2-3|TRBV27|.
CASSLRSGRDTQYF
TGTGCCAGCAGTTTACGAAGCGGGAGAGATACGCAGTATTTT
>TRBD1|TRBJ1-2|TRBV28|.
CASSSPPQGVDYGYTF
TGTGCCAGCAGTTCCCCGCCCCAGGGGGTAGACTATGGCTACACCTTC
>.|TRBJ1-1|TRBV5-1|.
CASSLEVWPGTEAFF
TGCGCCAGCAGCTTGGAGGTATGGCCGGGAACTGAAGCTTTCTTT
>.|TRBJ1-1|TRBV14|.
CASSQARVPFF
TGTGCCAGCAGCCAAGCGAGGGTGCCTTTCTTT
>.|TRBJ2-2|TRBV29-1|.
CSVFGSANTGELFF
TGCAGCGTTTTCGGGTCCGCGAACACCGGGGAGCTGTTTTTT
>TRBD1|TRBJ1-1|TRBV11-2|.
CASSLKGGQILMNTEAFF
TGTGCCAGCAGCTTAAAGGGGGGACAGATACTCATGAACACTGAAGCTTTCTTT
>.|TRBJ1-1|TRBV7-8|.
CASSLGRLNTEAFF
TGTGCCAGCAGCTTGGGCAGGTTGAACACTGAAGCTTTCTTT
>.|TRBJ1-2|TRBV7-2|once
CASSRGGGYGYTF
TGTGCCAGCAGCAGGGGGGGCGGCTATGGCTACACCTTC
>.|TRBJ2-5|TRBV27|.
CASSSVRGRETQYF
TGTGCCAGCAGTTCCGTCCGGGGGAGGGAGACCCAGTACTTC
>.|TRBJ2-2|TRBV19|.
CASSIQITGELFF
TGTGCCAGTAGTATACAGATCACCGGGGAGCTGTTTTTT
>.|TRBJ2-2|TRBV4-2|.
CASSPFQGADTGELFF
TGTGCCAGCAGCCCATTCCAGGGTGCGGACACCGGGGAGCTGTTTTTT
>.|TRBJ2-2|TRBV29-1|once
CSVGGPGGELFF
TGCAGCGTTGGAGGGCCCGGCGGGGAGCTGTTTTTT
>.|TRBJ2-3|TRBV28|.
CASSFLLGTQYF
TGTGCCAGCAGTTTCTTGCTCGGTACGCAGTATTTT